Below are 9 T cell receptor beta chains sequenced from a single sample in a study of cytomegalovirus exposure and HLA in healthy donors. Primers for the PCR totalled 60 Vbeta and 13 Jbeta. The data were produced by immunoSEQ multiplex PCR, yet TCRdb's version contains in-frame clones alone and is incomplete. The sample includes approximately 24,000 clones, just under 70% of them seen just once. The sequenced material came from PBMCs. Receptors originate from a woman in her forties or fifties in good health and CMV-seronegative.

The chain uses TRBV2 and TRBJ1-1; D remains ambiguous. V shed 3 bases and J shed 5 bases, with 13 bases lying between them. The CDR3 length is 14 residues. Germline V gives CDR1 SNHLY, CDR2 FYNNEI. For the CDR3, the DNA is TGTGCCAGCAGTGAGCCAGGCCCGGGGACTGAAGCTTTCTTT. Translated, it gives CASSEPGPGTEAFF.

This rearrangement joins TRBV7-6 to TRBJ2-7, with D unresolved. The germline V gene has CDR1 SGHVS and CDR2 FNYEAQ. CDR3 size: 13 residues. Trimming removed 4 bases from V and 3 bases from J, with 10 bases in between. The chain's CDR3 is CASSSPAGYEQYF. CDR3 in DNA: TGTGCCAGCAGCTCCCCAGCAGGCTACGAGCAGTACTTC.

This chain links TRBV19 with TRBJ2-5; 7 bases match TRBD1. Germline V gene lookup returns CDR1 LNHDA and CDR2 SQIVND (reference sequence). J lost 9 bases, V lost 5 bases, and 12 bases had no gene match. The length of the CDR3 is 14 residues. DNA of the CDR3: TGTGCCAGTAGTGGTCCCGGGACAGCTACGGCCCAGTACTTC. It yields the protein CASSGPGTATAQYF.

The chain recombines TRBV6-1 with TRBJ2-7, with 7 nucleotides matching TRBD1. This CDR3 is 15 amino acids long. The germline V gene has CDR1 MNHNS and CDR2 SASEGT. Losses at the gene ends were 0 bases for V and 2 bases for J; bases not matched to a gene: 4. The DNA for the CDR3 is TGTGCCAGCAGTGAAGCTGGGACAGCGCCCTACGAGCAGTACTTC. It yields the protein CASSEAGTAPYEQYF.

This clone was seen a handful of times. The V call is TRBV5-6, the J call TRBJ2-7; TRBD1 is a possible D gene (5 bases). Per the germline V gene, CDR1 is SGHDT and CDR2 is YYEEEE. V was trimmed by 4 bases and J by 3 bases, leaving 11 bases between them. The CDR3 is 13 residues long. CDR3 sequence: CASSTKGLYEQYF. DNA for the CDR3: TGTGCCAGCAGCACCAAGGGGCTCTACGAGCAGTACTTC.

The chain employs TRBV29-1 and TRBJ1-1; perhaps TRBD1 as D (6 bases). Trimming took off 7 bases at V and 2 bases at J, with 20 bases between the two ends. From germline, CDR1 is SQVTM and CDR2 ANQGSEA. This CDR3 region has 15 residues. In DNA, the CDR3 is TGCAGCGCCCGGTCGGGGGGACAAACCAACACTGAAGCTTTCTTT. Translation gives CSARSGGQTNTEAFF.

To note about this clone: The junction differs from germline at one of its ends, possibly a read error. The rearrangement uses TRBV2 and TRBJ1-2, with 7 nucleotides matching TRBD1. There are 13 residues in the CDR3. The germline gives CDR1 SNHLY, CDR2 FYNNEI. In DNA, the CDR3 is TGTGCCAGCAGCGAAGGACAGGATCGTGGCTACACCTTC. It is translated as CASSEGQDRGYTF. Combining the CDR3 with reference TRBV2 and TRBJ1-2 gives the whole variable domain EPEVTQTPSHQVTQMGQEVILRCVPISNHLYFYWYRQILGQKVEFLVSFYNNEISEKSEIFDDQFSVERPDGSNFTLKIRSTKLEDSAMYFCASSEGQDRGYTFGSGTRLTVV.

The chain couples TRBV5-4 to TRBJ2-1; 7 bases are a match to TRBD1. The CDR3 extends over 14 amino acids. CDR1 is SGHNT and CDR2 is YYREEE in the germline V gene (reference sequence). J lost 5 bases, V lost 7 bases, and 9 bases had no gene match. The CDR3 DNA follows: TGTGCCAGCCGAACCACCGGGACAGACAATGAGCAGTTCTTC. This translates into CASRTTGTDNEQFF. The full variable domain, in which reference TRBV5-4 and TRBJ2-1 provide the parts outside the CDR3, is ETGVTQSPTHLIKTRGQQVTLRCSSQSGHNTVSWYQQALGQGPQFIFQYYREEENGRGNFPPRFSGLQFPNYSSELNVNALELDDSALYLCASRTTGTDNEQFFGPGTRLTVL.

The chain employs TRBV7-2 and TRBJ2-3, with no clear D. From germline, CDR1 is SGHTA and CDR2 FQGNSA. V lost 5 bases to trimming and J lost 3 bases, with 3 bases between them. The CDR3 contains 11 residues. In DNA form, the CDR3 reads TGTGCCAGCAGCCCGACAGATACGCAGTATTTT. Its protein product is CASSPTDTQYF.